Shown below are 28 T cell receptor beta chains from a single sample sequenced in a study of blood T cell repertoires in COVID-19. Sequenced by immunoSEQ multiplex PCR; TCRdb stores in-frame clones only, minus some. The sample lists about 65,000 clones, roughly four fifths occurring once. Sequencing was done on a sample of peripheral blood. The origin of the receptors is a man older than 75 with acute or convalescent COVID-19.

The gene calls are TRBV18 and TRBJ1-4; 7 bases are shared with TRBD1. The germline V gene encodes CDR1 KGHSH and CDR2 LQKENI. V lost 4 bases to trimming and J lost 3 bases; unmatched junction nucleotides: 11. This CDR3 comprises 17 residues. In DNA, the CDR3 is TGTGCCAGCTCACTACGAAGGAGGACAGGACCTAATGAAAAACTGTTTTTT. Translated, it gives CASSLRRRTGPNEKLFF.

DNA of the CDR3: TGTGCCAGCAGCTTAACTTTCGGGGGTTCGGAGACCCAGTACTTC. Its translation: CASSLTFGGSETQYF. The rearrangement uses TRBV7-9 and TRBJ2-5; TRBD2 is a possible D gene (6 bases). V dropped 2 bases and J dropped 5 bases, with 15 bases sitting between them. Germline-derived CDR1 and CDR2 are SEHNR and FQNEAQ (reference sequence). The CDR3 totals 15 residues.

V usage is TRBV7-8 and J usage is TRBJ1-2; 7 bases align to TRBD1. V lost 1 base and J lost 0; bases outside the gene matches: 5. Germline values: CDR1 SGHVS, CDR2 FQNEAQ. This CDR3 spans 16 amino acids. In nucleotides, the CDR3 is TGTGCCAGCAGCTTAGGTCAGGGGGTCGCTAACTATGGCTACACCTTC. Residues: CASSLGQGVANYGYTF.

CDR3 protein: CATSRVAGAGDEQYF. The CDR3 DNA sequence: TGTGCCACCAGCAGAGTGGCAGGGGCCGGGGACGAGCAGTACTTC. The gene calls are TRBV15 and TRBJ2-7; TRBD1 might be the D (6 bases). In germline, CDR1 is LNHNV, CDR2 YYDKDF (reference sequence). The V end was cut by 1 base, the J end by 5 bases, with 15 bases between. The CDR3 contains 15 residues.

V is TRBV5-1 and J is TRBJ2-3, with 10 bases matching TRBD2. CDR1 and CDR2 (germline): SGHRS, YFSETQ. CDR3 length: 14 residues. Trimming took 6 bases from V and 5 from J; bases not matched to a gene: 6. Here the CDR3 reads CASTSGGVRDTQYF. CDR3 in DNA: TGCGCCAGCACTAGCGGGGGAGTCCGAGATACGCAGTATTTT.

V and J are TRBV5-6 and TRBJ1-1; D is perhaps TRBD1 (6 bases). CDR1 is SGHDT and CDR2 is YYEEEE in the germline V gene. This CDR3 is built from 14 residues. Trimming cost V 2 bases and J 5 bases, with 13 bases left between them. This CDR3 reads CASSFSGVRTEAFF. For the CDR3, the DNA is TGTGCCAGCAGCTTTTCAGGGGTGAGAACTGAAGCTTTCTTT.

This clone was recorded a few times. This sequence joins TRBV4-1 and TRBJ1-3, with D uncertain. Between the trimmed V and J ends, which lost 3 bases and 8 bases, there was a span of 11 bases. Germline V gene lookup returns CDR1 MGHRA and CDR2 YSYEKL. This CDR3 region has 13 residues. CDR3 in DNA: TGCGCCAGCAGCCATTCTAACCGGGACACCATATATTTT. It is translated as CASSHSNRDTIYF.

CDR3 sequence (DNA): TGTGCCAGCAGCCCCGACAGGGTCTATGGCTACACCTTC. Translating it yields CASSPDRVYGYTF. The V call is TRBV6-6, the J call TRBJ1-2, with TRBD1 matching over 7 bases. Losses at the gene ends were 6 bases for V and 4 bases for J; bases not matched to a gene: 5. Per the germline V gene, CDR1 is MNHNY and CDR2 is SVGAGI (reference sequence). The CDR3 contains 13 residues.

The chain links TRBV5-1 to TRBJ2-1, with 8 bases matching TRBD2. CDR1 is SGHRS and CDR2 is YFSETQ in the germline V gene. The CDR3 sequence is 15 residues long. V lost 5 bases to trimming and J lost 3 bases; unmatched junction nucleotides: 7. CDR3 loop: CASSPGTRLYNEQFF. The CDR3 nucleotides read TGCGCCAGCAGTCCCGGGACTAGACTCTACAATGAGCAGTTCTTC.

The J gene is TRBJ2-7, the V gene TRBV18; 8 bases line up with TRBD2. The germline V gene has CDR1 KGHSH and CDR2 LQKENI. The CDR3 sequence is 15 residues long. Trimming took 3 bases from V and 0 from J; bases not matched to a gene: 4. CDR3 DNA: TGTGCCAGCTCACCGGGCGGGGGGAGCTCCTACGAGCAGTACTTC. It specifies CASSPGGGSSYEQYF.

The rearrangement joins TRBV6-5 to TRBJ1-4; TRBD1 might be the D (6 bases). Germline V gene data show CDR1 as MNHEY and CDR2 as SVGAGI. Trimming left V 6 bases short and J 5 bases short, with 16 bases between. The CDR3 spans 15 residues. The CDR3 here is CASSPFRQANEKLFF. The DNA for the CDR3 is TGTGCCAGCAGCCCCTTCCGACAGGCGAATGAAAAACTGTTTTTT.

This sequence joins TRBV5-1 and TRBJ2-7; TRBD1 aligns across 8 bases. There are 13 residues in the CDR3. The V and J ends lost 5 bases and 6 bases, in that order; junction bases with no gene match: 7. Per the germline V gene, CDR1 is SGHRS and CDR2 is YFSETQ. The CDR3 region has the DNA TGCGCCAGCAGATCGGACAGGGACGGCGAGCAGTACTTC. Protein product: CASRSDRDGEQYF.

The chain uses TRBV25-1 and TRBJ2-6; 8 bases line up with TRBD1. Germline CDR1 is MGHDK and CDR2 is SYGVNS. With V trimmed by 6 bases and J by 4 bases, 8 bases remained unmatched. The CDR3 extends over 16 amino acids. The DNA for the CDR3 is TGTGCCAGCAGCCGGGGCCAGGGGGCCGGGGCCAACGTCCTGACTTTC. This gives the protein CASSRGQGAGANVLTF.

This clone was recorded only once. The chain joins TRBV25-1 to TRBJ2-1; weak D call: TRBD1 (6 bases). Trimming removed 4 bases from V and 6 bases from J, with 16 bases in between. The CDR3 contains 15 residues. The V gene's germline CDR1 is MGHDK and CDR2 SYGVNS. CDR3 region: CASSVGNRVGNEQFF. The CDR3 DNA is TGTGCCAGCAGTGTAGGGAACAGGGTCGGCAATGAGCAGTTCTTC.

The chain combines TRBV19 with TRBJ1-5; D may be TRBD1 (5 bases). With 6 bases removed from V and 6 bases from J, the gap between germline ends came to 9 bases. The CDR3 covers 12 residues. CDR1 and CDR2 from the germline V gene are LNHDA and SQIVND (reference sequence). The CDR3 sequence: CASSMTVQPQHF. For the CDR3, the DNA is TGTGCCAGTAGCATGACAGTTCAGCCCCAGCATTTT.

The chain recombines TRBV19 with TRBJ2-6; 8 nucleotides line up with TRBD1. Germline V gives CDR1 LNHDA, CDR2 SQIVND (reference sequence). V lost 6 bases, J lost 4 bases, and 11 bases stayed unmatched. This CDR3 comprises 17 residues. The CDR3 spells CASRNQGARTGANVLTF. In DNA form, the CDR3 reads TGTGCCAGTAGAAACCAGGGGGCGCGAACCGGGGCCAACGTCCTGACTTTC. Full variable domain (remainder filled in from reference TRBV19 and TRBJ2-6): DGGITQSPKYLFRKEGQNVTLSCEQNLNHDAMYWYRQDPGQGLRLIYYSQIVNDFQKGDIAEGYSVSREKKESFPLTVTSAQKNPTAFYLCASRNQGARTGANVLTFGAGSRLTVL.

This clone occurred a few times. CDR3 bases: TGTGCCAGCAGTGACAGACTTAACTATGGCTACACCTTC. It specifies CASSDRLNYGYTF. The chain uses TRBV6-1 and TRBJ1-2; no clear D. V gave up 3 bases and J gave up 1 base, with 6 bases separating them. Germline CDR1 MNHNS, CDR2 SASEGT. This CDR3 is built from 13 residues.

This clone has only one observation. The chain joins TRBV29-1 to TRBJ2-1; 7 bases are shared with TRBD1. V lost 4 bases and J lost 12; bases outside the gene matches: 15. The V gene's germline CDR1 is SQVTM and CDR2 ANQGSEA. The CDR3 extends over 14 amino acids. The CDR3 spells CSVGRDRVKEGQFF. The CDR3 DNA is TGCAGCGTTGGACGTGACAGGGTGAAAGAGGGGCAGTTCTTC.

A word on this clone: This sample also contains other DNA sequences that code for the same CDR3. The CDR3 spells CASSLVAGGNTIYF. The CDR3 DNA sequence: TGCGCCAGCAGCTTGGTGGCGGGAGGAAACACCATATATTTT. The chain is built from TRBV5-1 and TRBJ1-3; no clear D. Germline CDR1 SGHRS, CDR2 YFSETQ. With 0 bases removed from V and 4 bases from J, the gap between germline ends came to 8 bases. The CDR3 totals 14 residues.

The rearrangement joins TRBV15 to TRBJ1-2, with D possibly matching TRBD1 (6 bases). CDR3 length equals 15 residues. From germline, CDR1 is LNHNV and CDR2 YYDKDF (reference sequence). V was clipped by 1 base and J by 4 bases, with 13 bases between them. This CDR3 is CATSRVGGGAYGYTF. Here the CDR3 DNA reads TGTGCCACCAGCAGAGTTGGGGGGGGCGCCTATGGCTACACCTTC.

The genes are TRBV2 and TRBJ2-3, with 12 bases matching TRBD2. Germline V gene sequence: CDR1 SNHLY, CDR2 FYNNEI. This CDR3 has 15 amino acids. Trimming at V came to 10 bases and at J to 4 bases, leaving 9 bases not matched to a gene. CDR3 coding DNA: TGTGCCACCATAACGGCTAGCGGGGGGGCAGATACGCAGTATTTT. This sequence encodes CATITASGGADTQYF.

In DNA, the CDR3 is TGTGCCAGCAGTGAAGCTCGAACTGTGGTATTCGAGCAGTACTTC. Encoded protein: CASSEARTVVFEQYF. This chain links TRBV2 with TRBJ2-7; D uncertain. Deletions cut 0 bases from V and 6 bases from J, with 15 bases between. This CDR3 comprises 15 residues. Germline V gene lookup returns CDR1 SNHLY and CDR2 FYNNEI. The full variable domain, its missing parts supplied by reference TRBV2 and TRBJ2-7, is EPEVTQTPSHQVTQMGQEVILRCVPISNHLYFYWYRQILGQKVEFLVSFYNNEISEKSEIFDDQFSVERPDGSNFTLKIRSTKLEDSAMYFCASSEARTVVFEQYFGPGTRLTVT.

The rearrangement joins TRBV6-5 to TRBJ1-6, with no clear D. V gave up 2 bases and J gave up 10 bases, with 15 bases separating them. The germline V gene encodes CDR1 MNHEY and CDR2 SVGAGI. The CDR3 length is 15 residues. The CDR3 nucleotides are TGTGCCAGCAGTTACGGTCGAGCAGTGGGCTCACCCCTCCACTTT. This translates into CASSYGRAVGSPLHF.

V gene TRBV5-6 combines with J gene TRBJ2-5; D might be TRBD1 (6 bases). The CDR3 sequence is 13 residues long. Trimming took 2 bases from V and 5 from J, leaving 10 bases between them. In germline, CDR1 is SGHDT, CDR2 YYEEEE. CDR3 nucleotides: TGTGCCAGCAGCTTTACAGGGACGGAGACCCAGTACTTC. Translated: CASSFTGTETQYF.

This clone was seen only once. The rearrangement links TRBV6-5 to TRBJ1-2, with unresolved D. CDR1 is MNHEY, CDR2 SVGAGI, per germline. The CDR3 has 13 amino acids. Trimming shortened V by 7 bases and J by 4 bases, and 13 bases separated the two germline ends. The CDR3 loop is CASTPEGTYGYTF. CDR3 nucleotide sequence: TGTGCCAGCACCCCCGAGGGTACCTATGGCTACACCTTC.

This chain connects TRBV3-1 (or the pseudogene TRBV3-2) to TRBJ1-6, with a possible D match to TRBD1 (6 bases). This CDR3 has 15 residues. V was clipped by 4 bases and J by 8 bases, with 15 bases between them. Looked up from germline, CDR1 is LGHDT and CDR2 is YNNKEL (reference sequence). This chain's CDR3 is CASSPYRVSDSPLHF. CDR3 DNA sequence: TGTGCCAGCAGCCCGTACAGGGTATCGGATTCACCCCTCCACTTT.

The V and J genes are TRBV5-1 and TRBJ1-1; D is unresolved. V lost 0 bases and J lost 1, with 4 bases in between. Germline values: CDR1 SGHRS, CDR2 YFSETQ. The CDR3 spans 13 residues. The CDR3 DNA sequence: TGCGCCAGCAGCTTGGCCGGGAACACTGAAGCTTTCTTT. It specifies CASSLAGNTEAFF.

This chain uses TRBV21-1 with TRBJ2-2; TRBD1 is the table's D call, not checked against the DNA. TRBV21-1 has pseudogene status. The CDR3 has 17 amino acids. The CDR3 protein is CASSKESGTGEAGELFF. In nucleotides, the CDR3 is TGTGCCAGCAGCAAAGAGTCGGGGACAGGGGAGGCCGGGGAGCTGTTTTTT.